One sample yielded the 5 T cell receptor beta chains listed below, sequenced in a study of Ad26.COV2.S vaccination and SARS-CoV-2 variants (dated by TCRdb to the early 2020s). This sample's treatment or condition label indicates: about 20 received Ad26.COV2.S at low or high dose, single or two shots; roughly five received placebo; per-sample allocation not given. For vaccine and placebo recipients, repertoires were sequenced using samples collected on day 63 after the first injection. The library was produced with the immunoSEQ multiplex PCR assay. This is the immuneACCESS table as TCRdb keeps it, with only in-frame sequences that have V and J called. A part of the clones is gone; compared with another copy, unresolved V genes explain less than half, and the rest is unexplained. Recorded for this sample are around 450,000 clones; 80% to 95% of them occurred a single time. 9% to 15% of the sample is held by the ten biggest clonotypes.

Sequencing was performed on peripheral blood, taken in a trial of Ad26.COV2.S vaccine versus placebo. The receptor set was obtained from a person between 18 and 60 years old who received the Ad26.COV2.S COVID-19 vaccine or a placebo.

The V gene is TRBV5-1, the J gene TRBJ2-1, with D tentatively TRBD1 (6 bases). The V gene lost 4 bases and the J gene lost 11 bases, with 16 bases spanning the gap. The V gene's germline CDR1 is SGHRS and CDR2 YFSETQ. The CDR3 consists of 13 residues. The CDR3 DNA sequence: TGCGCCAGCAGCCTGGGGGCTATAGAGAAGCAGTTCTTC. This translates into CASSLGAIEKQFF.

The genes are TRBV9 and TRBJ2-1, with 11 bases that match TRBD2. This CDR3 is 15 amino acids long. From germline, CDR1 is SGDLS and CDR2 YYNGEE. The V segment lost 0 bases and the J segment 8 bases; nucleotides outside the gene matches: 4. The CDR3 DNA reads as TGTGCCAGCAGCGTAGGAACTAGCGGGAGCGATGAGCAGTTCTTC. Its translation is CASSVGTSGSDEQFF.

The chain joins TRBV7-2 to TRBJ2-5, with a weak D call TRBD2 (5 bases). V was cut by 7 bases and J by 5 bases, with 17 bases left in between. Germline V gives CDR1 SGHTA, CDR2 FQGNSA. This CDR3 is built from 14 residues. CDR3 amino acids: CASTSSGFSETQYF. For the CDR3, the DNA is TGTGCCAGCACCTCTTCGGGATTTAGTGAGACCCAGTACTTC.

This clone is a singleton in its sample. The gene calls are TRBV12-3 or TRBV12-4 and TRBJ2-5; 8 positions agree with TRBD1. J gave up 7 bases and V 7 bases, and 5 bases lay outside the gene matches. This CDR3 is 12 amino acids long. The CDR3 DNA follows: TGTGCCAGCACCACAGGGGGGTGGACCCAGTACTTC. Amino acids: CASTTGGWTQYF.

V usage is TRBV12-5 and J usage is TRBJ2-7, with no clear D. In germline, CDR1 is LGHNT, CDR2 FRNRAP. Trimming took 2 bases from V and 3 from J, leaving 5 bases between them. The CDR3 extends over 12 amino acids. CDR3 coding DNA: TGTGCTAGTGGTTTGCAGGTCTACGAGCAGTACTTC. Translated, it gives CASGLQVYEQYF.